Shown below are 4 T cell receptor beta chains from a single sample sequenced in a study of cytomegalovirus exposure and HLA in healthy donors. TCRdb's copy holds only in-frame clones and misses some; the assay was immunoSEQ multiplex PCR. The table shows more than 200,000 clones, with about 92% occurring only once. The sample consisted of PBMCs. The receptors come from a woman aged 25-40 years in good health and CMV-seronegative.

The chain couples TRBV5-4 to TRBJ1-2; unclear D gene. Germline CDR1 and CDR2: SGHNT and YYREEE (reference sequence). The CDR3 loop spans 16 amino acids. V was trimmed by 0 bases and J by 0 bases, leaving 12 bases between them. The CDR3 coding sequence is TGTGCCAGCAGCTTGGGACGGGCCAAGGCTAACTATGGCTACACCTTC. Translation: CASSLGRAKANYGYTF.

The chain joins TRBV5-8 to TRBJ2-7; D perhaps matches TRBD1 (6 bases). The ends were cut back, 2 bases at V and 6 bases at J, with 6 bases in the middle. Germline CDR1 and CDR2: SGHTS and YDEGEE. The CDR3 covers 11 residues. The CDR3 coding sequence is TGTGCCAGCAGCTTAGGGGGCGAGCAGTACTTC. It translates to CASSLGGEQYF.

CDR3 DNA: TGTGCCAGCAGGAAGGGACAGGGGAACGAGCAGTACTTC. Translating gives CASRKGQGNEQYF. The J gene is TRBJ2-7, the V gene TRBV7-9; TRBD1 matches 10 bases. The CDR3 runs 13 residues. The V gene end was trimmed by 6 bases and the J gene end by 5 bases; junction bases not matched to a gene: 4. Germline CDR1 is SEHNR and CDR2 is FQNEAQ (reference sequence).

The rearrangement joins TRBV5-5 to TRBJ2-5; 7 bases are shared with TRBD1. V dropped 4 bases and J dropped 5; count of bases not matched to a gene: 14. Germline assignment: CDR1 SGHKS and CDR2 YYEKEE (reference sequence). This CDR3 region has 16 residues. CDR3 bases: TGTGCCAGCAGCCATTGGGTTGACAGGGTTGGGGAGACCCAGTACTTC. Protein product: CASSHWVDRVGETQYF.